This T cell receptor beta chain was profiled in a study of cytomegalovirus exposure and HLA in healthy donors. Study-level points and caveats: Most likely, a cluster of highly shared sequence variants arose as a sequencing artifact.

This CDR3 comprises 16 residues. The germline gives CDR1 ENHRY, CDR2 SYGVKD. V lost 2 bases to trimming and J lost 1 base, with 13 bases between them. About this clone itself: The antigen is undetermined.

The PCR made use of 60 Vbeta and 13 Jbeta primers. Data came from immunoSEQ multiplex PCR; TCRdb stores just in-frame clones and leaves some out. The table shows tens of thousands of clones, with 78% occurring only once. The chain links TRBV10-3 to TRBJ2-3; tentative D call: TRBD2 (5 bases). The source material was PBMCs. This sequence was found in a woman aged 40 to 50 in good health and CMV-seronegative. The CDR3 coding sequence is TGTGCCATCAGTGAGGGGCTAGCTGGGGGCACAGATACGCAGTATTTT. Its protein product is CAISEGLAGGTDTQYF.